A selection of T cell receptor beta chains follows, all from one sample in a study of blood T cell repertoires in COVID-19. Sequencing used immunoSEQ multiplex PCR; TCRdb keeps in-frame clones, though not all of them. The table shows 210,000 or so clones, with 80% to 85% occurring only once. Sequencing used peripheral blood. The receptors derive from a woman of 80 years or more with active or convalescent COVID-19. CDR3s include the opening cysteine and the closing phenylalanine or tryptophan. A D gene is named only where the DNA matches it firmly. Expanded clones get a size class; other rows say once, few or many, or leave the size out.

NA	TRBD2	TRBJ2-2	TRBV29-1	CSVRTSGDGGELFF	TGCAGCGTAAGGACTAGCGGGGACGGAGGGGAGCTGTTTTTT
once	NA	TRBJ2-2	TRBV2	CATRLRAELFF	TGTGCCACCAGGCTTCGAGCGGAGCTGTTTTTT
NA	NA	TRBJ2-2	TRBV18	CASSPLTVRDNTGELFF	TGTGCCAGCTCACCCCTGACAGTTCGCGACAACACCGGGGAGCTGTTTTTT
few	NA	TRBJ2-2	TRBV7-2	CASSSMGGGSTGELFF	TGTGCCAGCAGCTCGATGGGTGGGGGGAGCACCGGGGAGCTGTTTTTT
NA	TRBD1	TRBJ2-7	TRBV20-1	CSARTGNEQYF	TGCAGTGCCCGGACAGGGAACGAGCAGTACTTC
once	NA	TRBJ1-1	TRBV6-2/TRBV6-3	CASSYRGWGNTEAFF	TGTGCCAGCAGTTACAGGGGATGGGGGAACACTGAAGCTTTCTTT
NA	NA	TRBJ2-6	TRBV27	CATRGFGGLAGANVLTF	TGTGCCACCAGGGGTTTCGGGGGGTTGGCTGGGGCCAACGTCCTGACTTTC
NA	NA	TRBJ2-6	TRBV27	CASRGAGANVLTF	TGTGCCAGCAGGGGAGCTGGGGCCAACGTCCTGACTTTC
NA	NA	TRBJ2-1	TRBV3-1/TRBV3-2	CASSQLSEQFF	TGTGCCAGCAGCCAACTAAGTGAGCAGTTCTTC
NA	TRBD2	TRBJ2-7	TRBV11-3	CASSSVGRVHEQYF	TGTGCCAGCAGCTCCGTCGGGAGGGTTCACGAGCAGTACTTC
NA	NA	TRBJ2-7	TRBV11-2	CASSPSSAPTYEQYF	TGTGCCAGCAGCCCCTCTAGCGCACCCACCTACGAGCAGTACTTC
NA	NA	TRBJ2-3	TRBV11-2	CASSLVGRGTDTQYF	TGTGCCAGCAGCTTAGTTGGTAGGGGGACAGATACGCAGTATTTT
NA	NA	TRBJ1-1	TRBV18	CASSPLYKGENTEAFF	TGTGCCAGCTCACCACTGTATAAGGGAGAGAACACTGAAGCTTTCTTT